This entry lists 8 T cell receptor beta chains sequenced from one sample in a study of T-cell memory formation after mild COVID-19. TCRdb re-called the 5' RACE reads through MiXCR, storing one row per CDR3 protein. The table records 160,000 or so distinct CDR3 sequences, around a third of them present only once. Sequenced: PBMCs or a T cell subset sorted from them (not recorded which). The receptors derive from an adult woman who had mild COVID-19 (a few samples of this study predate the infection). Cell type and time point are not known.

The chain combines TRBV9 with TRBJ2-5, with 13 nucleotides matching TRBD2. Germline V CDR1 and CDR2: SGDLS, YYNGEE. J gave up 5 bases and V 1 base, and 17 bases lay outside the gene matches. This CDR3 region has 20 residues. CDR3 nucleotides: TGTGCCAGCAGCGTACCTACCGGGACTAGCGGGGTCCCTGGGGGCGAGACCCAGTACTTC. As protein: CASSVPTGTSGVPGGETQYF.

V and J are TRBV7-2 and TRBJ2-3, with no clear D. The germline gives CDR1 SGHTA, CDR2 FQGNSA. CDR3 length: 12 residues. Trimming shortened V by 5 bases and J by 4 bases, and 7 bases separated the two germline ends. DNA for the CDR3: TGTGCCAGCAGCGTTTACTCAGATACGCAGTATTTT. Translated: CASSVYSDTQYF. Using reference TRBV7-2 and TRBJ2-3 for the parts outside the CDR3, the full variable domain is GAGVSQSPSNKVTEKGKDVELRCDPISGHTALYWYRQSLGQGLEFLIYFQGNSAPDKSGLPSDRFSAERTGGSVSTLTIQRTQQEDSAVYLCASSVYSDTQYFGPGTRLTVL.

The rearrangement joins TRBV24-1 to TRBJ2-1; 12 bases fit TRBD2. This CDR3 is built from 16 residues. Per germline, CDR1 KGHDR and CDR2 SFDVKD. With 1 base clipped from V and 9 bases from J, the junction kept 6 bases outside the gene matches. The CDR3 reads CATSDFSLTSGGEQFF. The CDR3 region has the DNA TGTGCCACCAGTGATTTTTCGCTGACTAGCGGGGGTGAGCAGTTCTTC.

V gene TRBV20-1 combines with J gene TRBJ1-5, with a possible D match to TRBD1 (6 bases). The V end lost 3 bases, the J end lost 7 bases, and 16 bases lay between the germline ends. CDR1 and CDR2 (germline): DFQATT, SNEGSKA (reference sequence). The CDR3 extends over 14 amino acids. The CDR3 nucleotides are TGCAGTGCTAGCAGTTACAGGGTGGACCAGCCCCAGCATTTT. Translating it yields CSASSYRVDQPQHF.

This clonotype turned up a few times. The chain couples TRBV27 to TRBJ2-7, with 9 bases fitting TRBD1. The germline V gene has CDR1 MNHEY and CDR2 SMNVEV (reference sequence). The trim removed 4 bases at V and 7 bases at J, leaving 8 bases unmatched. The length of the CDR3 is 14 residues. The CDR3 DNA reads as TGTGCCAGCAGTTCAAGGGACAGGGTAAAGGAGCAGTACTTC. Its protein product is CASSSRDRVKEQYF.

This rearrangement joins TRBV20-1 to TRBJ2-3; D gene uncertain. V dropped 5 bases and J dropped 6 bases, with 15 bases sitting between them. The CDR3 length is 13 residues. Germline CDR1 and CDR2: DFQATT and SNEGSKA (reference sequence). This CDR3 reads CSAGGDGVDTQYF. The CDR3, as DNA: TGCAGTGCTGGTGGGGATGGGGTGGATACGCAGTATTTT.

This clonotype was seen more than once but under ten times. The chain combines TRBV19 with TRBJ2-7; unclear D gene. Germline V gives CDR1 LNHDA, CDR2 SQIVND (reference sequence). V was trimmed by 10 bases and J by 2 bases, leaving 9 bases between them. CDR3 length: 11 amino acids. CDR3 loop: CATNDAYEQYF. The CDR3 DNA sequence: TGTGCCACCAACGATGCCTACGAGCAGTACTTC.

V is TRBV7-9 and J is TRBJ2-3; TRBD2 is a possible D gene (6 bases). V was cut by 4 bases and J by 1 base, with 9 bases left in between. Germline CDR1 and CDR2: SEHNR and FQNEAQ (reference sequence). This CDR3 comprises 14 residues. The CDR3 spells CASSWTTGTDTQYF. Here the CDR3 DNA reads TGTGCCAGCAGCTGGACTACTGGCACAGATACGCAGTATTTT.